The present T cell receptor (beta chain) was sequenced within a study of blood T cell repertoires in COVID-19. Whole-study context: T cells, B-cell-depleted T cells, or PBMCs provided the cDNA or gDNA that served as material.

Methods used by the authors: Estimation of nucleated cell counts was performed using reference gene primer amplification. Clones were sequenced by immunoSEQ multiplex PCR, and TCRdb holds only the in-frame ones, with some missing. V, J and clone size reflect that table, while D and trimming were determined from the DNA. The data contain about 100,000 clones, around four fifths of them singletons. Germline CDR1 and CDR2: SGHKS and YYEKEE (reference sequence). The CDR3 is made up of 13 amino acids. V was clipped by 0 bases and J by 7 bases, with 8 bases between them. The chain joins TRBV5-5 to TRBJ2-1; a possible D gene is TRBD2 (5 bases). The clonotype comes from a woman in her seventies with acute or convalescent COVID-19. Sequenced sample: peripheral blood. In nucleotides, the CDR3 is TGTGCCAGCAGCTTGGCGGGGTTGAATGAGCAGTTCTTC. It encodes CASSLAGLNEQFF.